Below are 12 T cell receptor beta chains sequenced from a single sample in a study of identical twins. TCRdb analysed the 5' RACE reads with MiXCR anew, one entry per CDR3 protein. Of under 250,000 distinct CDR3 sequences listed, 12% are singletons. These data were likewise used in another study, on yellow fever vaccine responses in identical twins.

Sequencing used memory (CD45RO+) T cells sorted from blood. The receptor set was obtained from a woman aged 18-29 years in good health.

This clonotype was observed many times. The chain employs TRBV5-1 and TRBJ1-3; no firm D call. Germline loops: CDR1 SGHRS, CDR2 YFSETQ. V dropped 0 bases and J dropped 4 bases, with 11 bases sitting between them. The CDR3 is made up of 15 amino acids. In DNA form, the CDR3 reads TGCGCCAGCAGCTTGGTTTCGGGGTCCGGAAACACCATATATTTT. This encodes CASSLVSGSGNTIYF.

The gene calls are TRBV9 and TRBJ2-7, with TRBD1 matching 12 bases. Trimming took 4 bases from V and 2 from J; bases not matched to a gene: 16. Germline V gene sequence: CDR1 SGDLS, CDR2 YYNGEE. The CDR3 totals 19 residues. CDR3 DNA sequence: TGTGCCAGCAGCATCCTCCGGGACAGGGGGCAGTTCCGAACCTACGAGCAGTACTTC. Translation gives CASSILRDRGQFRTYEQYF.

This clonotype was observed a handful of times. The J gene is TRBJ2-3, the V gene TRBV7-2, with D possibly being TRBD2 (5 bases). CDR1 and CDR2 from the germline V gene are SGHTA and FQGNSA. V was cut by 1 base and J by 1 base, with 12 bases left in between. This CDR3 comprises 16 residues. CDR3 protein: CASSLERGYGTDTQYF. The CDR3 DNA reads TGTGCCAGCAGCTTAGAACGGGGATACGGCACAGATACGCAGTATTTT.

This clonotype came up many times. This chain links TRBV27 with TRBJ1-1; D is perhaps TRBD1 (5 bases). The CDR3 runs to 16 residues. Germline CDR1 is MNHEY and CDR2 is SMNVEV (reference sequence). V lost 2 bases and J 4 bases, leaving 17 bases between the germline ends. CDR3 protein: CASSLRAGRLRTEAFF. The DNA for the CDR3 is TGTGCCAGCAGTTTAAGGGCAGGGAGGTTACGCACTGAAGCTTTCTTT.

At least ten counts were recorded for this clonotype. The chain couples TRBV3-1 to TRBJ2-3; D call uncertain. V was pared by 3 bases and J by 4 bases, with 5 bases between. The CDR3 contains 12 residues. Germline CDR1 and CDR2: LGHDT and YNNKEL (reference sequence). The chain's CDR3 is CASSQVSDTQYF. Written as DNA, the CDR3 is TGTGCCAGCAGCCAGGTGTCAGATACGCAGTATTTT.

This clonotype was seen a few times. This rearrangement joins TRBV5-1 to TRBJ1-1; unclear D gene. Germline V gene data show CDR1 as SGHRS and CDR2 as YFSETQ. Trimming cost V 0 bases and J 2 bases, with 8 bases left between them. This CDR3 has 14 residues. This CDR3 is CASSLAVGNTEAFF. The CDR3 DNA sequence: TGCGCCAGCAGCTTGGCCGTAGGCAACACTGAAGCTTTCTTT.

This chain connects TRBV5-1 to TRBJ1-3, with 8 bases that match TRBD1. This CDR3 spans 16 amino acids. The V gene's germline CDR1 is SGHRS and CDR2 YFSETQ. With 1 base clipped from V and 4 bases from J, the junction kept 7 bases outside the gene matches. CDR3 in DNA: TGCGCCAGCAGCTTGCCCCAGGGGGCGGAAGGAAACACCATATATTTT. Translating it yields CASSLPQGAEGNTIYF.

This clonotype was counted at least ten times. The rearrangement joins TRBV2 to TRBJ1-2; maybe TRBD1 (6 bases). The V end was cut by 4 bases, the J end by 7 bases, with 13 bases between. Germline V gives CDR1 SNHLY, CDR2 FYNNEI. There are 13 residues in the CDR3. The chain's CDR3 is CASSVSGVPGYTF. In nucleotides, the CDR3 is TGTGCCAGCAGTGTTTCAGGGGTTCCTGGCTACACCTTC.

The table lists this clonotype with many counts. The CDR3 here is CASSLGPGSLFF. DNA of the CDR3: TGTGCCAGCAGTTTAGGACCGGGTAGTCTGTTTTTT. V gene TRBV12-3 or TRBV12-4 combines with J gene TRBJ2-2; D call uncertain. Trimming pared 1 base from V and 14 bases from J, leaving 11 bases between. The CDR3 consists of 12 residues.

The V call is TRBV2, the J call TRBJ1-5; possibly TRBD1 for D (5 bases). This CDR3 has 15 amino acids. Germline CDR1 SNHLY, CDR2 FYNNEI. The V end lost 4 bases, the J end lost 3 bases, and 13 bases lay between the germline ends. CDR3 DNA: TGTGCCAGCAGTGTGGAAGCAGGGAACAATCAGCCCCAGCATTTT. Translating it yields CASSVEAGNNQPQHF.

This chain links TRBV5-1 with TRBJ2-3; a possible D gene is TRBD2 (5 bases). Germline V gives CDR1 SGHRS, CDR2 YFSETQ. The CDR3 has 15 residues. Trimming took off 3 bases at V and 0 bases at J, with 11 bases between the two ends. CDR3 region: CASSSPGESTDTQYF. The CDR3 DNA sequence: TGCGCCAGCAGCTCCCCCGGGGAGAGCACAGATACGCAGTATTTT.

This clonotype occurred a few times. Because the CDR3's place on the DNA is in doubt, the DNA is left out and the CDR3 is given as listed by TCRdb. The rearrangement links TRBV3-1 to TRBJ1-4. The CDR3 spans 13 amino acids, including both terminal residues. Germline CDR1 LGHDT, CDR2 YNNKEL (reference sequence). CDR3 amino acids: CASSQAASKNCFF.